The entry below describes one T cell receptor beta chain. These data originate in a study of T cell responses to AZD1222 COVID-19 vaccine. Using immunoSEQ multiplex PCR, the repertoire was profiled, and TCRdb retains in-frame clones only, with some absent. The data hold about 60,000 clones, with about 88% observed a single time. Germline V gene lookup returns CDR1 SGHDT and CDR2 YYEEEE. The length of the CDR3 is 15 residues. V gave up 0 bases and J gave up 4 bases, with 8 bases separating them. The sequencing here drew on peripheral blood, taken 28 days after the second AZD1222 dose. This chain uses TRBV5-6 with TRBJ2-6; D is unclear. This TCR derives from an adult who received the AZD1222 COVID-19 vaccine. CDR3 bases: TGTGCCAGCAGCTTGGGAATAGCAGGGGCCAACGTCCTGACTTTC. Translating gives CASSLGIAGANVLTF.